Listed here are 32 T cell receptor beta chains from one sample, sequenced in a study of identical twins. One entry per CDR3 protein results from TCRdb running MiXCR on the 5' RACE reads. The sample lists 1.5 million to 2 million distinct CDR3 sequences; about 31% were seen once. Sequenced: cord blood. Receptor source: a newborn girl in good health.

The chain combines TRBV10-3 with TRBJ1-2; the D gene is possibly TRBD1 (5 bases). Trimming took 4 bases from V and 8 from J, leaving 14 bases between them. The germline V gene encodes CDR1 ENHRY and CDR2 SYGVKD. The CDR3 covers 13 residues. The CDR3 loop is CAISGSREDGYTF. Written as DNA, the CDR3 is TGTGCCATCAGTGGAAGCAGGGAGGACGGCTACACCTTC.

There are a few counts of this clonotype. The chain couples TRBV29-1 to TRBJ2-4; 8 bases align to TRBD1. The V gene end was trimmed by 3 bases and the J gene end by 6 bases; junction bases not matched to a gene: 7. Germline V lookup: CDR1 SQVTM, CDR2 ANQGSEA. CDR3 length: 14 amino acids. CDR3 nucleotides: TGCAGCGTTGATGTACGGGGGACAGGAAACATTCAGTACTTC. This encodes CSVDVRGTGNIQYF.

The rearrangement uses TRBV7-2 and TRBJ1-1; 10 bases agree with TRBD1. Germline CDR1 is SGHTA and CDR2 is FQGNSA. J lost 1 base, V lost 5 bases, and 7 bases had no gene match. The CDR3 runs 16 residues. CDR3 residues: CASSPTRDRGNTEAFF. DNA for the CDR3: TGTGCCAGCAGCCCGACCAGGGACAGGGGGAACACTGAAGCTTTCTTT.

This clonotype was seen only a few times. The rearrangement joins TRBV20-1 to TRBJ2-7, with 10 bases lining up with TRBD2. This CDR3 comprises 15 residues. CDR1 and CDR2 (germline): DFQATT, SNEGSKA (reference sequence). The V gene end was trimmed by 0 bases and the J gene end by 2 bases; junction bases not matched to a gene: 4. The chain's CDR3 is CSARDASGGPYEQYF. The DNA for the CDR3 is TGCAGTGCTAGAGATGCTAGCGGGGGTCCCTACGAGCAGTACTTC.

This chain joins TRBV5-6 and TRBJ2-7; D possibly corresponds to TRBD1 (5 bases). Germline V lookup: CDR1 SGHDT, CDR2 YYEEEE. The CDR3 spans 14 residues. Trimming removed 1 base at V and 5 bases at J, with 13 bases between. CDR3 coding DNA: TGTGCCAGCAGCTTGTATGGGGCCCTGAACGAGCAGTACTTC. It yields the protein CASSLYGALNEQYF.

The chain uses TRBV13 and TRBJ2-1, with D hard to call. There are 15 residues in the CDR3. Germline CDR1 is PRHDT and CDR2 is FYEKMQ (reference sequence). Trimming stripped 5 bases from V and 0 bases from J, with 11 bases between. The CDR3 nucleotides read TGTGCCAGCAGCCATGTTAGGTTCTCCTACAATGAGCAGTTCTTC. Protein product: CASSHVRFSYNEQFF.

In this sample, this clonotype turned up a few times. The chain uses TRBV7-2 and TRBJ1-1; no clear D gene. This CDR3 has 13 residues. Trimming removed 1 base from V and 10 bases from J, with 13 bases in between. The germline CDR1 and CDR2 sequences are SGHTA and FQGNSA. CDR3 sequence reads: CASSLVAAPGAFF. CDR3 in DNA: TGTGCCAGCAGCTTAGTGGCAGCCCCCGGAGCTTTCTTT.

This CDR3 is CASRRTGTSAGEQYF. The DNA of the CDR3 is TGTGCCAGCAGACGTACCGGGACTAGCGCCGGCGAGCAGTACTTC. This rearrangement joins TRBV7-2 to TRBJ2-7; 10 nucleotides align to TRBD2. This CDR3 comprises 15 residues. Germline CDR1 reads SGHTA; CDR2 reads FQGNSA. V was clipped by 6 bases and J by 6 bases; unmatched bases: 11. Variable domain in full (rest from reference TRBV7-2 and TRBJ2-7): GAGVSQSPSNKVTEKGKDVELRCDPISGHTALYWYRQSLGQGLEFLIYFQGNSAPDKSGLPSDRFSAERTGGSVSTLTIQRTQQEDSAVYLCASRRTGTSAGEQYFGPGTRLTVT.

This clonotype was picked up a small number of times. CDR3 loop: CASSVGGTSSYEQYF. DNA of the CDR3: TGTGCCAGCAGCGTCGGGGGGACTTCATCCTACGAGCAGTACTTC. This chain links TRBV9 with TRBJ2-7; 7 positions match TRBD2. The V and J ends lost 2 bases and 1 base, in that order; junction bases with no gene match: 6. This CDR3 has 15 residues. Germline lookup yields CDR1 SGDLS and CDR2 YYNGEE.

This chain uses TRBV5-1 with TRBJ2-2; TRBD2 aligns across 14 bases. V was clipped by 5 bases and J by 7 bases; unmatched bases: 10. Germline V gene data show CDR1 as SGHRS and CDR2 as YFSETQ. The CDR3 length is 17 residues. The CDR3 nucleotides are TGCGCCAGCAGGGAACCGGGACTAGCGGGAGTAGGCGGGGAGCTGTTTTTT. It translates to CASREPGLAGVGGELFF.

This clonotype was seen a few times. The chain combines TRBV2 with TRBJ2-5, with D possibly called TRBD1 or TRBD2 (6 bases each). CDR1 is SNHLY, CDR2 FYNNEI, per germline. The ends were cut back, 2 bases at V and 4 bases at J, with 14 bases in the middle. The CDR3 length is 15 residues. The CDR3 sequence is CASSERRSGAETQYF. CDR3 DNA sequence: TGTGCCAGCAGTGAAAGAAGGTCGGGGGCAGAGACCCAGTACTTC.

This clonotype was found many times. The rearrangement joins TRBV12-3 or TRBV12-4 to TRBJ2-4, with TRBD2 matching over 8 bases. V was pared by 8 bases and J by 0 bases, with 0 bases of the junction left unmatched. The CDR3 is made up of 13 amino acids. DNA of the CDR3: TGTGCCAGCCGGGGGGGAGCCAAAAACATTCAGTACTTC. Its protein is CASRGGAKNIQYF.

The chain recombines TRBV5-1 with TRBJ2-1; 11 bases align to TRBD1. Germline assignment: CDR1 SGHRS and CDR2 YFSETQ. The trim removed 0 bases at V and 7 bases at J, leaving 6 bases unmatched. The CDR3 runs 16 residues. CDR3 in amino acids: CASSLERDRGWNEQFF. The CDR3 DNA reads TGCGCCAGCAGCTTGGAGCGGGACAGGGGGTGGAATGAGCAGTTCTTC.

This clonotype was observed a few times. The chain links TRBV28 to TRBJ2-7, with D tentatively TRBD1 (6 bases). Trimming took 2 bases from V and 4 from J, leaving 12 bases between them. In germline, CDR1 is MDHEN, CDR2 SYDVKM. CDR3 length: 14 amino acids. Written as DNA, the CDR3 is TGTGCCAGCAGTTTAGACGGGACAAAATACGAGCAGTACTTC. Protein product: CASSLDGTKYEQYF.

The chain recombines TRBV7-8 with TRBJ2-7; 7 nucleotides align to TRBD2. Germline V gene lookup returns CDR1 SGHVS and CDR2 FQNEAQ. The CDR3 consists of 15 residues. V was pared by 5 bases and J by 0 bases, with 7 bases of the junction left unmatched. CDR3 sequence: CASSARTRSSYEQYF. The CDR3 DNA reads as TGTGCCAGCAGCGCGCGGACTAGAAGCTCCTACGAGCAGTACTTC.

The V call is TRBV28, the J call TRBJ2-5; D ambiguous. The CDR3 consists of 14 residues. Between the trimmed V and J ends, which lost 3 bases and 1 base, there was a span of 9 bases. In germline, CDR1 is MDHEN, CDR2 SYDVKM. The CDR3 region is CASSFHAPQETQYF. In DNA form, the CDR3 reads TGTGCCAGCAGTTTCCATGCCCCCCAAGAGACCCAGTACTTC.

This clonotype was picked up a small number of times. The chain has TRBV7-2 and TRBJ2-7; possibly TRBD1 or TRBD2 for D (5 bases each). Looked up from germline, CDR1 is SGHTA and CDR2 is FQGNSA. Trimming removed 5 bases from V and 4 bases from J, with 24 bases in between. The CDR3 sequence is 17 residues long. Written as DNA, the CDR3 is TGTGCCAGCAGCCCGAGGGGAGTTGAGTTGAGTGGTTACGAGCAGTACTTC. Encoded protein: CASSPRGVELSGYEQYF.

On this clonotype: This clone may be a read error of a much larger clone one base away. The DNA of the CDR3 is TGTGCCACCAGTGTGTCAGTCTATGGCTACACCTTC. Protein sequence: CATSVSVYGYTF. The chain couples TRBV10-3 to TRBJ1-2; D gene ambiguous. The germline CDR1 and CDR2 sequences are ENHRY and SYGVKD. This CDR3 comprises 12 residues.

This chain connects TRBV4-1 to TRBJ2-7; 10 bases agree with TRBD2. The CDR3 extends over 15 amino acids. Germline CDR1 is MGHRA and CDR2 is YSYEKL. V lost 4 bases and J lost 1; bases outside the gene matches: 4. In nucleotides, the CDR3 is TGCGCCAGCAGCCGTGGACTAGCGGAATCCTACGAGCAGTACTTC. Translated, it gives CASSRGLAESYEQYF.

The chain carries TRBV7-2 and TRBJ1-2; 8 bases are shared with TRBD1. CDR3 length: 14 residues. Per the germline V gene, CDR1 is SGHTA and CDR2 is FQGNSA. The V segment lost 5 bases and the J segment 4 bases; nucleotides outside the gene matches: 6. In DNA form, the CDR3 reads TGTGCCAGCAGCACCAGGGGGCAGTCCTATGGCTACACCTTC. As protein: CASSTRGQSYGYTF.

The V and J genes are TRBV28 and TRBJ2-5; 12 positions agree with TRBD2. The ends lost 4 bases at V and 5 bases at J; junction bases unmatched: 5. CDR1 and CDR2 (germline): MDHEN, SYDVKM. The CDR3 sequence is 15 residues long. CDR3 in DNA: TGTGCCAGCAGTTCCCCTAGCGGGAGGGGGGAGACCCAGTACTTC. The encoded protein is CASSSPSGRGETQYF.

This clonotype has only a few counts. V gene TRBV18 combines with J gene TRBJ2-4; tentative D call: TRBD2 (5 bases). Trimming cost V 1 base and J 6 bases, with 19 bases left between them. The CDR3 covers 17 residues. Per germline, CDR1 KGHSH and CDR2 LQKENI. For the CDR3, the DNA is TGTGCCAGCTCACCACGACCCGGCGGTCATGGAGGAAACATTCAGTACTTC. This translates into CASSPRPGGHGGNIQYF.

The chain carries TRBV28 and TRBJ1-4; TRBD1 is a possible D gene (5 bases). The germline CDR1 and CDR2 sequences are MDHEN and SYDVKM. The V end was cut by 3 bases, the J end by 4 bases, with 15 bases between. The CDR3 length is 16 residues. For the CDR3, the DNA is TGTGCCAGCAGTTTGGGACCCCGGACGGTTAATGAAAAACTGTTTTTT. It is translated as CASSLGPRTVNEKLFF. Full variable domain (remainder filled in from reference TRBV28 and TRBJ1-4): DVKVTQSSRYLVKRTGEKVFLECVQDMDHENMFWYRQDPGLGLRLIYFSYDVKMKEKGDIPEGYSVSREKKERFSLILESASTNQTSMYLCASSLGPRTVNEKLFFGSGTQLSVL.

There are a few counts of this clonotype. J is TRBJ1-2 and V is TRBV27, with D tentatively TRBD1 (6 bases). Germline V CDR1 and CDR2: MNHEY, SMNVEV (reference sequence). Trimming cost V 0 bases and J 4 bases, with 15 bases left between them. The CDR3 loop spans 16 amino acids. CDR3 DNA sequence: TGTGCCAGCAGTTTATCAGTGGGGGCCGCTGGCTATGGCTACACCTTC. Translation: CASSLSVGAAGYGYTF.

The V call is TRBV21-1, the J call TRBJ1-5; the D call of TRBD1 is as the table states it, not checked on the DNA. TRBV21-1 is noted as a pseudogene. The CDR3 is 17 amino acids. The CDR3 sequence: CASSKARRGNSNQPQHF. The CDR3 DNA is TGTGCCAGCAGCAAAGCGCGGAGGGGGAATAGCAATCAGCCCCAGCATTTT.

The CDR3 DNA follows: TGTGCCAGCAGCTTGGGCCTGTCGACCTACGAGCAGTACTTC. It yields the protein CASSLGLSTYEQYF. The V gene is TRBV5-6, the J gene TRBJ2-7; the D is unclear. The CDR3 contains 14 residues. Deletions cut 0 bases from V and 2 bases from J, with 9 bases between. Germline loops: CDR1 SGHDT, CDR2 YYEEEE.

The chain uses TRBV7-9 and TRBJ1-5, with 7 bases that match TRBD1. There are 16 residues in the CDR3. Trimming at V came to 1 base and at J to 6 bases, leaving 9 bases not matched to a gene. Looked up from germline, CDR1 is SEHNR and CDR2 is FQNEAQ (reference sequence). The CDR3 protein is CASSLGQTGMTQPQHF. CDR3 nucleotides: TGTGCCAGCAGCTTAGGGCAGACAGGGATGACTCAGCCCCAGCATTTT.

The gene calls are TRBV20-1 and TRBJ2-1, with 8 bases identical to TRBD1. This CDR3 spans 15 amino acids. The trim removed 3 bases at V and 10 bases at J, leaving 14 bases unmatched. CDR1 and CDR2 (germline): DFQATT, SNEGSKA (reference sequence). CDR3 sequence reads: CSASGRQGRTYEQFF. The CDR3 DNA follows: TGCAGTGCTAGTGGGAGACAGGGGAGGACTTACGAGCAGTTCTTC.

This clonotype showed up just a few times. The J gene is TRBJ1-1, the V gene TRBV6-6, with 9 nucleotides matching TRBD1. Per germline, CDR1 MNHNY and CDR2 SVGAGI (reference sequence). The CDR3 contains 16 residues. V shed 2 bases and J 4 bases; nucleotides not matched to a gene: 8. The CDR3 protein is CASSYGTGKGGTEAFF. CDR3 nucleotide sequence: TGTGCCAGCAGTTACGGGACAGGGAAGGGGGGCACTGAAGCTTTCTTT.

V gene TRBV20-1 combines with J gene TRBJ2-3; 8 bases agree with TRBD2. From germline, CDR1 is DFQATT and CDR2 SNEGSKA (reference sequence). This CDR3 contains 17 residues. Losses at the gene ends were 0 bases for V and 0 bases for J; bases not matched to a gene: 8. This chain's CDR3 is CSARDQTSVPSTDTQYF. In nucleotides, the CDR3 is TGCAGTGCTAGAGATCAGACTAGCGTTCCTAGCACAGATACGCAGTATTTT.

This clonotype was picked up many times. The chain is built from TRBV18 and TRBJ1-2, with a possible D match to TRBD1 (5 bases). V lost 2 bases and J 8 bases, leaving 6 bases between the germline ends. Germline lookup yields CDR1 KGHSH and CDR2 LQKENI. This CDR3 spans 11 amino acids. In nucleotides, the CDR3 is TGTGCCAGCTCACCAGGGGACGGCTACACCTTC. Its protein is CASSPGDGYTF.

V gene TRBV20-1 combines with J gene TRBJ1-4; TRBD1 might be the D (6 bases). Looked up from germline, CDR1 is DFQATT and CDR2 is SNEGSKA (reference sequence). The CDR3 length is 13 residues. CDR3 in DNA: TGCGGACTCTATAGGAGGGACATAGAAAAACTGTTTTTT. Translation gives CGLYRRDIEKLFF.